These 14 T cell receptor beta chains share one sample of origin, sequenced in a study of T cell responses to AZD1222 COVID-19 vaccine. Sequenced by immunoSEQ multiplex PCR; TCRdb stores in-frame clones only, minus some. The table lists about 100,000 clones, around 89% of them singletons. The source was peripheral blood, collected on day 0 of AZD1222 vaccination. The receptors here all came from an adult in good health.

The chain has TRBV5-4 and TRBJ2-7; TRBD2 aligns across 10 bases. The CDR3 consists of 15 residues. CDR1 is SGHNT and CDR2 is YYREEE in the germline V gene (reference sequence). The ends lost 4 bases at V and 0 bases at J; junction bases unmatched: 4. The CDR3 DNA sequence: TGTGCCAGCAGCCCGGCTAGCGGGAGCTCCTACGAGCAGTACTTC. Encoded protein: CASSPASGSSYEQYF.

This rearrangement joins TRBV15 to TRBJ2-7; tentatively, D is TRBD1 or TRBD2 (7 bases each). This CDR3 spans 15 amino acids. Germline V gene data show CDR1 as LNHNV and CDR2 as YYDKDF (reference sequence). V lost 1 base to trimming and J lost 5 bases, with 15 bases between them. Written as DNA, the CDR3 is TGTGCCACCAGCAGAGGCAGGGGGGGGCGCGACGAGCAGTACTTC. Its translation: CATSRGRGGRDEQYF.

This sequence joins TRBV2 and TRBJ1-4; 7 bases line up with TRBD1. Germline trimming cut 5 bases from V and 9 bases from J; bases unmatched to any gene: 9. The germline gives CDR1 SNHLY, CDR2 FYNNEI. CDR3 length equals 14 residues. The CDR3 nucleotides are TGTGCCAGCAGTCCGGAGACAGGGCGGAAAAAACTGTTTTTT. It yields the protein CASSPETGRKKLFF. Full variable domain (outside the CDR3, taken from reference TRBV2 and TRBJ1-4): EPEVTQTPSHQVTQMGQEVILRCVPISNHLYFYWYRQILGQKVEFLVSFYNNEISEKSEIFDDQFSVERPDGSNFTLKIRSTKLEDSAMYFCASSPETGRKKLFFGSGTQLSVL.

The chain links TRBV7-9 to TRBJ1-1, with D perhaps TRBD1 (5 bases). Germline V CDR1 and CDR2: SEHNR, FQNEAQ (reference sequence). V was trimmed by 6 bases and J by 0 bases, leaving 11 bases between them. The length of the CDR3 is 14 residues. CDR3: CASSAGGLNTEAFF. The CDR3 DNA is TGTGCCAGCAGTGCCGGGGGTCTGAACACTGAAGCTTTCTTT.

The chain joins TRBV7-2 to TRBJ2-7; 9 bases match TRBD2. Germline values: CDR1 SGHTA, CDR2 FQGNSA. The CDR3 runs 17 residues. V was clipped by 6 bases and J by 4 bases; unmatched bases: 16. The CDR3 here is CASSIYASGTALYEQYF. The CDR3 bases are TGTGCCAGCAGTATATACGCTAGCGGGACCGCCCTGTACGAGCAGTACTTC.

Only a few counts were recorded for this clone. The rearrangement uses TRBV19 and TRBJ1-5; tentative D call: TRBD1 (5 bases). CDR1 is LNHDA, CDR2 SQIVND, per germline (reference sequence). This CDR3 has 14 amino acids. Trimming took 3 bases from V and 6 from J, leaving 12 bases between them. CDR3 sequence: CASSMAGESQPQHF. CDR3 DNA: TGTGCCAGTAGTATGGCGGGGGAGAGTCAGCCCCAGCATTTT.

V gene TRBV30 combines with J gene TRBJ1-4; D is undetermined. The CDR3 runs 15 residues. V lost 0 bases and J lost 4, with 12 bases in between. Germline V CDR1 and CDR2: GTSNPN, SVGIG (reference sequence). CDR3 sequence reads: CAWSVIDKINEKLFF. The CDR3 coding sequence is TGTGCCTGGAGTGTGATAGACAAGATTAATGAAAAACTGTTTTTT.

A single count supports this clone. The DNA of the CDR3 is TGTGCCACCAGTGACTCCGGGGGACAGGGGGGGGCGGAGACCCAGTACTTC. Protein: CATSDSGGQGGAETQYF. The chain employs TRBV24-1 and TRBJ2-5, with 11 bases matching TRBD1. V lost 4 bases, J lost 5 bases, and 11 bases stayed unmatched. The germline V gene has CDR1 KGHDR and CDR2 SFDVKD. The CDR3 runs 17 residues.

The J gene is TRBJ1-2, the V gene TRBV30, with 8 nucleotides matching TRBD1. V gave up 5 bases and J gave up 8 bases; unmatched junction bases: 7. The CDR3 has 12 residues. From germline, CDR1 is GTSNPN and CDR2 SVGIG (reference sequence). The CDR3, as DNA: TGTGCCTGGGGGGGACAGGCGGGAGGCTACACCTTC. Translating it yields CAWGGQAGGYTF.

The chain couples TRBV27 to TRBJ1-4; D uncertain. V was shortened by 1 base and J by 1 base, with 4 bases between the two germline ends. The CDR3 length is 14 residues. Germline V gene lookup returns CDR1 MNHEY and CDR2 SMNVEV (reference sequence). The CDR3 protein is CASSLLGTNEKLFF. CDR3 DNA sequence: TGTGCCAGCAGTTTATTGGGAACTAATGAAAAACTGTTTTTT.

This sequence joins TRBV11-3 and TRBJ2-7, with D possibly TRBD2 on 5 matching bases. Germline CDR1 is SGHNT and CDR2 is YENEEA. The ends were cut back, 3 bases at V and 0 bases at J, with 12 bases in the middle. The CDR3 totals 15 residues. The CDR3 nucleotides read TGTGCCAGCAGCTTTGCGGGCCCACTCTCCTACGAGCAGTACTTC. Residues: CASSFAGPLSYEQYF.

The chain links TRBV2 to TRBJ2-3; D not certain. This CDR3 is built from 14 residues. Trimming took 8 bases from V and 0 from J, leaving 12 bases between them. CDR1 and CDR2 (germline): SNHLY, FYNNEI. This CDR3 reads CASLPLTSTDTQYF. CDR3 sequence (DNA): TGTGCCAGCCTGCCACTAACTAGCACAGATACGCAGTATTTT.

This clone was recorded only once. The chain employs TRBV4-3 and TRBJ1-4, with D unclear. Looked up from germline, CDR1 is LGHNA and CDR2 is YSLEER. The CDR3 is 15 residues long. The V end was cut by 5 bases, the J end by 4 bases, with 14 bases between. The CDR3 DNA is TGCGCCAGCAGCATGGAGCGAGGGTTTAATGAAAAACTGTTTTTT. Translating gives CASSMERGFNEKLFF.

The V call is TRBV19, the J call TRBJ1-1; D call uncertain. Germline CDR1 is LNHDA and CDR2 is SQIVND (reference sequence). The CDR3 covers 15 residues. V was clipped by 5 bases and J by 0 bases, with 13 bases between them. CDR3 in DNA: TGTGCCAGTAGTTTTTATCCCGGGATGAACACTGAAGCTTTCTTT. This sequence encodes CASSFYPGMNTEAFF.